These 10 T cell receptor beta chains share one sample of origin, sequenced in a study of blood T cell repertoires in COVID-19. Method: immunoSEQ multiplex PCR; TCRdb's copy keeps in-frame clones and lacks some. Among roughly 67,000 clones listed, more than 75% were seen once. The sequencing sample was made of peripheral blood. Receptors originate from a woman aged 55 to 70 with acute or convalescent COVID-19.

J is TRBJ1-2 and V is TRBV30; D may be TRBD1 (5 bases). The CDR3 consists of 12 residues. With 5 bases removed from V and 4 bases from J, the gap between germline ends came to 11 bases. Germline CDR1 is GTSNPN and CDR2 is SVGIG (reference sequence). CDR3: CAWDQGSYGYTF. In DNA form, the CDR3 reads TGTGCCTGGGATCAGGGAAGCTATGGCTACACCTTC.

Comment on this clone: This CDR3 is also generated by other DNA sequences in the sample. The chain has TRBV18 and TRBJ1-5; D call uncertain. This CDR3 has 15 residues. The V gene lost 1 base and the J gene lost 0 bases, with 7 bases spanning the gap. Germline loops: CDR1 KGHSH, CDR2 LQKENI. This chain's CDR3 is CASSPQGLSNQPQHF. In nucleotides, the CDR3 is TGTGCCAGCTCACCACAAGGACTTAGCAATCAGCCCCAGCATTTT.

This rearrangement joins TRBV7-9 to TRBJ2-1; D gene ambiguous. Germline CDR1 SEHNR, CDR2 FQNEAQ (reference sequence). V lost 1 base to trimming and J lost 0 bases, with 10 bases between them. This CDR3 spans 16 amino acids. CDR3: CASSLEVTGSYNEQFF. DNA for the CDR3: TGTGCCAGCAGCTTAGAGGTCACGGGCTCCTACAATGAGCAGTTCTTC.

This chain links TRBV5-4 with TRBJ1-1, with 9 bases lining up with TRBD1. The CDR3 consists of 15 residues. V shed 7 bases and J 1 base; nucleotides not matched to a gene: 8. Germline V lookup: CDR1 SGHNT, CDR2 YYREEE (reference sequence). The CDR3 region is CASFGTGRGNTEAFF. CDR3 in DNA: TGTGCCAGCTTTGGGACAGGGAGGGGGAACACTGAAGCTTTCTTT.

The chain couples TRBV27 to TRBJ1-5; TRBD1 matches at 11 bases. The CDR3 contains 16 residues. With 0 bases clipped from V and 2 bases from J, the junction kept 0 bases outside the gene matches. In germline, CDR1 is MNHEY, CDR2 SMNVEV (reference sequence). The CDR3 DNA follows: TGTGCCAGCAGTTTATCGGGACAGGGGGGCAATCAGCCCCAGCATTTT. Protein sequence: CASSLSGQGGNQPQHF.

The chain is built from TRBV18 and TRBJ2-3; the match to TRBD2 covers 7 bases. CDR1 and CDR2 (germline): KGHSH, LQKENI. Germline trimming cut 4 bases from V and 3 bases from J; bases unmatched to any gene: 7. The CDR3 contains 15 residues. CDR3 DNA sequence: TGTGCCAGCTCACGACCAGCGGGACTAACAGATACGCAGTATTTT. This codes for CASSRPAGLTDTQYF. Based on the CDR3 plus reference TRBV18 and TRBJ2-3, the full variable domain is NAGVMQNPRHLVRRRGQEARLRCSPMKGHSHVYWYRQLPEEGLKFMVYLQKENIIDESGMPKERFSAEFPKEGPSILRIQQVVRGDSAAYFCASSRPAGLTDTQYFGPGTRLTVL.

The rearrangement joins TRBV6-5 to TRBJ2-1, with 8 bases matching TRBD1. This CDR3 spans 14 amino acids. Trimming at V came to 2 bases and at J to 5 bases, leaving 2 bases not matched to a gene. CDR1 and CDR2 from the germline V gene are MNHEY and SVGAGI. CDR3: CASSYEQGDNEQFF. The DNA for the CDR3 is TGTGCCAGCAGTTACGAACAGGGGGACAATGAGCAGTTCTTC.

This clone was picked up a small number of times. The rearrangement uses TRBV11-2 and TRBJ2-5; TRBD1 matches at 7 bases. The trim removed 5 bases at V and 3 bases at J, leaving 9 bases unmatched. The length of the CDR3 is 15 residues. The V gene's germline CDR1 is SGHAT and CDR2 FQNNGV. CDR3 residues: CASSPPGQGEETQYF. CDR3 coding DNA: TGTGCCAGCAGCCCCCCGGGGCAGGGGGAAGAGACCCAGTACTTC.

The J gene is TRBJ2-7, the V gene TRBV2; D might be TRBD2 (6 bases). Germline CDR1 and CDR2: SNHLY and FYNNEI. CDR3 length: 14 amino acids. Trimming stripped 4 bases from V and 3 bases from J, with 13 bases between. In DNA, the CDR3 is TGTGCCAGCAGTGGGAGGGCTAGGGGCTACGAGCAGTACGTC. Translation gives CASSGRARGYEQYV.

CDR3 coding DNA: TGCGCCAGCAGCTCAACAGGGTTCGCTGAAGCTTTCTTT. It translates to CASSSTGFAEAFF. The chain uses TRBV5-1 and TRBJ1-1, with D tentatively TRBD1 (6 bases). Trimming took 3 bases from V and 6 from J, leaving 12 bases between them. This CDR3 is 13 amino acids long. The germline CDR1 and CDR2 sequences are SGHRS and YFSETQ.